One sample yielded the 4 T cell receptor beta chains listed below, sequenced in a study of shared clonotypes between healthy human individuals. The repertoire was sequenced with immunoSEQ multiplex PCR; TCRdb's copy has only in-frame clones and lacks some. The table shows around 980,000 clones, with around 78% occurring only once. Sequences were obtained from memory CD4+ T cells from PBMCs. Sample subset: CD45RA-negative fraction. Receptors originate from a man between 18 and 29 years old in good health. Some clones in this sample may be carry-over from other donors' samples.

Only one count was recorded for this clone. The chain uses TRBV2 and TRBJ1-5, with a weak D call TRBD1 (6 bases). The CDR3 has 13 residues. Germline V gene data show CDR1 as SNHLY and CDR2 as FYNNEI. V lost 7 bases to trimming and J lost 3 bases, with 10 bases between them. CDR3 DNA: TGTGCCAGCACGACAGGCTACAATCAGCCCCAGCATTTT. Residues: CASTTGYNQPQHF.

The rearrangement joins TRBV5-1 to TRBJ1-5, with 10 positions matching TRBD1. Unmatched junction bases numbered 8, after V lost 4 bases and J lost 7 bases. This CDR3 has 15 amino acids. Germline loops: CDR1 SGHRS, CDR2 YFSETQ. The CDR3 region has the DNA TGCGCCAGCAGCCGAGGGACAGGGGCCGGCCAGCCCCAGCATTTT. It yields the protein CASSRGTGAGQPQHF.

The CDR3 region has the DNA TGTGCCAGCCGTAAGGAGGCAGATACGCAGTATTTT. Its protein is CASRKEADTQYF. V is TRBV27 and J is TRBJ2-3, with D possibly matching TRBD2 (5 bases). Germline assignment: CDR1 MNHEY and CDR2 SMNVEV (reference sequence). The CDR3 length is 12 residues. Between the trimmed V and J ends, which lost 8 bases and 4 bases, there was a span of 10 bases.

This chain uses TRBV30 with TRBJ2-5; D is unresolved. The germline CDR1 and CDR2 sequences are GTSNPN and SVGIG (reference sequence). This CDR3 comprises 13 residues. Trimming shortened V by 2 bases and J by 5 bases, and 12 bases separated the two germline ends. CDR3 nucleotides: TGTGCCTGGAGTATCCATTCGGGTGAGACCCAGTACTTC. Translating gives CAWSIHSGETQYF. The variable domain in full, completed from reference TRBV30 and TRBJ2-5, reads SQTIHQWPATLVQPVGSPLSLECTVEGTSNPNLYWYRQAAGRGLQLLFYSVGIGQISSEVPQNLSASRPQDRQFILSSKKLLLSDSGFYLCAWSIHSGETQYFGPGTRLLVL.